These T cell receptor beta chains were read from a single sample in a study of PD-1 blockade in classical Hodgkin lymphoma. The assay was immunoSEQ multiplex PCR, and TCRdb's table has in-frame clones only and misses some. The table shows 89,000 or so clones, with 85% to 95% occurring only once. The specimen was peripheral blood mononuclear cells (PBMCs), collected before the second cycle of nivolumab. These receptors were taken from a human donor with classical Hodgkin lymphoma. The CDR3 runs from the conserved cysteine through the conserved F or W. Fields, in order: clone size, D gene, J gene, V gene, CDR3 protein, CDR3 DNA. The D gene is left open where the match is weak. Size is omitted from some rows. Given values are once, few, many or a class for expanded clones.

>.|TRBD2|TRBJ2-5|TRBV19
CASRTSGRAGETQYF
TGTGCCAGTAGGACTAGCGGGAGGGCCGGGGAGACCCAGTACTTC
>few|.|TRBJ1-2|TRBV7-2
CASSLSVGAFYGYTF
TGTGCCAGCAGCTTGTCGGTAGGGGCGTTCTATGGCTACACCTTC
>.|.|TRBJ1-2|TRBV15
CATSRDRGLFSNYGYTF
TGTGCCACCAGCAGAGATCGAGGCCTTTTTAGTAACTATGGCTACACCTTC
>.|.|TRBJ2-3|TRBV18
CASSPHAGDTQYF
TGTGCCAGCTCACCACATGCGGGGGATACGCAGTATTTT
>.|.|TRBJ1-5|TRBV2
CASSRFAEPQHF
TGTGCCAGCAGTCGATTCGCTGAGCCCCAGCATTTT
>.|TRBD1|TRBJ1-3|TRBV5-1
CASSRGQGVSGNTIYF
TGCGCCAGCAGCCGGGGACAGGGGGTCTCTGGAAACACCATATATTTT
>.|TRBD1|TRBJ2-7|TRBV7-2
CARGGTGTTYEQYF
TGTGCCAGGGGTGGGACAGGCACTACCTACGAGCAGTACTTC
>.|.|TRBJ2-7|TRBV21-1
CASSKSSGQGTSESFYEQYF
TGTGCCAGCAGCAAATCATCGGGACAGGGGACCTCCGAATCCTTTTACGAGCAGTACTTC
>.|.|TRBJ1-2|TRBV27
CASIAGGWPADGYTF
TGTGCCAGCATCGCCGGGGGTTGGCCTGCTGATGGCTACACCTTC
>.|.|TRBJ1-5|TRBV30
CARSEGNSLNQPQHF
TGTGCCCGGAGTGAGGGGAACAGCCTGAATCAGCCCCAGCATTTT
>.|.|TRBJ2-2|TRBV6-1
CASSATRETGELFF
TGTGCCAGCAGTGCTACAAGGGAGACCGGGGAGCTGTTTTTT
>.|TRBD2|TRBJ2-3|TRBV7-6
CASSLATTSEDTQYF
TGTGCCAGCAGCTTAGCGACGACTAGCGAAGATACGCAGTATTTT
>.|.|TRBJ2-2|TRBV7-6
CASSLGTPNTGELFF
TGTGCCAGCAGCTTAGGGACTCCTAACACCGGGGAGCTGTTTTTT
>.|.|TRBJ1-1|TRBV30
CAWSVRSGTSAF
TGTGCCTGGAGTGTACGTTCGGGGACCAGTGCTTTT
>.|TRBD2|TRBJ2-5|TRBV7-8
CASSLAGTTQETQYF
TGTGCCAGCAGCTTAGCAGGGACTACCCAAGAGACCCAGTACTTC
>.|TRBD2|TRBJ2-7|TRBV29-1
CSVATLSGRPYEQYF
TGCAGCGTCGCGACCCTTAGCGGGAGACCCTACGAGCAGTACTTC
>.|.|TRBJ2-4|TRBV21-1
CASSKVVDRGLTKNIQYF
TGTGCCAGCAGCAAAGTGGTCGACAGGGGATTAACCAAAAACATTCAGTACTTC
>.|TRBD2|TRBJ2-1|TRBV19
CASTGVAGVAREQFF
TGTGCCAGTACGGGGGTAGCGGGAGTCGCTCGTGAGCAGTTCTTC
>.|.|TRBJ2-5|TRBV20-1
CSEVGKETQYF
TGCAGTGAGGTGGGGAAAGAGACCCAGTACTTC
>.|.|TRBJ1-5|TRBV6-5
CASRLRGSRDQPQHF
TGTGCCAGCAGGCTTAGGGGGAGCCGCGATCAGCCCCAGCATTTT
>.|TRBD1|TRBJ1-1|TRBV7-6
CASSPDRGANTEAFF
TGTGCCAGCAGCCCGGACAGGGGGGCGAACACTGAAGCTTTCTTT
>.|.|TRBJ1-1|TRBV7-9
CASSLNRANTEAFF
TGTGCCAGCAGCTTAAACAGGGCGAACACTGAAGCTTTCTTT
>.|.|TRBJ2-7|TRBV5-1
CASRRTDLYEQYF
TGCGCCAGCAGACGAACCGACCTCTACGAGCAGTACTTC
>.|.|TRBJ2-3|TRBV2
CASSVNRGTDTQYF
TGTGCCAGCAGTGTTAACAGGGGCACAGATACGCAGTATTTT
>.|.|TRBJ1-2|TRBV7-8
CASSRRTANYGYTF
TGTGCCAGCAGTCGCCGGACAGCAAACTATGGCTACACCTTC
>.|TRBD2|TRBJ2-4|TRBV13
CASSLILSGRAANIQYF
TGTGCCAGCAGCTTGATCCTCTCCGGGAGGGCCGCGAACATTCAGTACTTC
>.|.|TRBJ1-3|TRBV19
CASSIDGQTSTIYF
TGTGCCAGTAGTATCGACGGCCAGACCTCCACCATATATTTT
>.|.|TRBJ2-2|TRBV6-1
CASSLRQSGTGELFF
TGTGCCAGCAGTCTTCGACAGTCAGGGACCGGGGAGCTGTTTTTT
>.|.|TRBJ2-3|TRBV19
CASSILSGPSTDTQYF
TGTGCCAGTAGTATACTGTCGGGCCCGAGCACAGATACGCAGTATTTT
>.|.|TRBJ1-5|TRBV27
CASSLNGVNQPQHF
TGTGCCAGCAGTTTGAATGGGGTCAATCAGCCCCAGCATTTT
>.|TRBD2|TRBJ2-2|TRBV18
CASSPSGGTNTGELFF
TGTGCCAGCTCACCTAGCGGGGGCACGAACACCGGGGAGCTGTTTTTT
>.|TRBD1|TRBJ2-2|TRBV28
CASSLRDREAGELFF
TGTGCCAGCAGTTTAAGGGACAGGGAGGCCGGGGAGCTGTTTTTT
>.|.|TRBJ2-3|TRBV5-5
CASNIQESTDTQYF
TGTGCCAGCAACATACAGGAGAGCACAGATACGCAGTATTTT
>.|.|TRBJ2-7|TRBV14
CASSQAAVRVSGEQYF
TGTGCCAGCAGCCAAGCTGCTGTAAGGGTATCAGGCGAGCAGTACTTC
>once|.|TRBJ2-2|TRBV29-1
CSVGGKTNTGELFF
TGCAGCGTTGGGGGCAAAACGAACACCGGGGAGCTGTTTTTT
>.|TRBD1|TRBJ2-4|TRBV10-1
CASSDRGQGGLQYF
TGCGCCAGCAGTGACCGGGGACAGGGGGGCCTTCAGTACTTC
>.|TRBD2|TRBJ2-1|TRBV6-4
CASSDSTSNGRALDEQFF
TGTGCCAGCAGTGACTCGACGTCTAACGGGAGGGCTCTGGATGAGCAGTTCTTC
>.|TRBD2|TRBJ2-4|TRBV28
CASSFSGRRVGNIQYF
TGTGCCAGCAGTTTCAGCGGGAGAAGGGTAGGAAACATTCAGTACTTC
>.|TRBD1|TRBJ2-3|TRBV5-1
CASSFRTGGPEKYF
TGCGCCAGCAGCTTCCGGACAGGCGGACCAGAGAAGTATTTT
>.|.|TRBJ1-1|TRBV5-4
CASSLGGGSVEAFF
TGTGCCAGCAGCTTGGGCGGGGGCAGTGTTGAAGCTTTCTTT